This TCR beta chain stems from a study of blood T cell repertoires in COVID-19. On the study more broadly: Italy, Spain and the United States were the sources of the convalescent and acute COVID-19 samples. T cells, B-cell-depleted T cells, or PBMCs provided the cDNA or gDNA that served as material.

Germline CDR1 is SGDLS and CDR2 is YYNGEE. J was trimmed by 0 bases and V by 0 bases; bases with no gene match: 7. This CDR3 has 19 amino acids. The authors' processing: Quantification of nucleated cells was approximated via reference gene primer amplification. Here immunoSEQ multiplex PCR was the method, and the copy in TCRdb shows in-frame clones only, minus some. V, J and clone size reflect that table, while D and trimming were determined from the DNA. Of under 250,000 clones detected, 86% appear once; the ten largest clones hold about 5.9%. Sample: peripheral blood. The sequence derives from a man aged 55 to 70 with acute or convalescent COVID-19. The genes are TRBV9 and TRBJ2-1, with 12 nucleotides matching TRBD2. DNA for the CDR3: TGTGCCAGCAGCGTAGGGGCTAGCGGGAGGGTAAGCTCCTACAATGAGCAGTTCTTC. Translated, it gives CASSVGASGRVSSYNEQFF.